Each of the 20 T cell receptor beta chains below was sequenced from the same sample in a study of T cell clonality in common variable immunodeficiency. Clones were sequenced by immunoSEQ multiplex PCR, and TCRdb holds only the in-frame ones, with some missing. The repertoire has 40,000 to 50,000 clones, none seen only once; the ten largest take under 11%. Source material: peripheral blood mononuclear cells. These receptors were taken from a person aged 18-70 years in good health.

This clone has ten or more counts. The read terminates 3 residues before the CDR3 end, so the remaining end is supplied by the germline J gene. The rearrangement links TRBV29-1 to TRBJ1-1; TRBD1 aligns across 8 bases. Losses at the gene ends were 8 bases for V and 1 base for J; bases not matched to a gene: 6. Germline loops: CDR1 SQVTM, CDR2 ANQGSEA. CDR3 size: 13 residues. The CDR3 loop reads CSSFQGANTEAFF. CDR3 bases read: TGCAGCTCCTTCCAGGGGGCGAACACTGAA.

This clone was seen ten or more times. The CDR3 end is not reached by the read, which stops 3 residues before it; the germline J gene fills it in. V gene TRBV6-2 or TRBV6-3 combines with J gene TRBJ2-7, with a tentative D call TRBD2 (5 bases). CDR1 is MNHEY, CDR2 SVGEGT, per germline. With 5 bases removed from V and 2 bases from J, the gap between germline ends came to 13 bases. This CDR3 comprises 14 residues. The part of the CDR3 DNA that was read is TGTGCCAGCAGTGACTACATGACTGCCTACGAG. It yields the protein CASSDYMTAYE. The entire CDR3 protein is CASSDYMTAYEQYF.

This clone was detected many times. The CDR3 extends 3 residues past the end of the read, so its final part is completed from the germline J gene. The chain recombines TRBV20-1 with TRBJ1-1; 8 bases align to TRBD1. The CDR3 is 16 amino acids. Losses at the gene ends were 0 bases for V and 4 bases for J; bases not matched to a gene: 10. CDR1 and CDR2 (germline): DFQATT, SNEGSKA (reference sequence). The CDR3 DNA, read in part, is TGCAGTGCTAGAGATCTTTCCAGGGGGCTGGCCACTGAA. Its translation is CSARDLSRGLATE. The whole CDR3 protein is CSARDLSRGLATEAFF.

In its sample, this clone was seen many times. The CDR3 region is CASSQQGPYGYTF. The CDR3 bases that were read are TGTGCCAGCAGTCAGCAGGGGCCATATGGC. The chain carries TRBV5-4 and TRBJ1-2, with D perhaps matching TRBD1 (6 bases). The read ends 3 residues early relative to the CDR3; the germline J gene fills the gap. The V end lost 5 bases, the J end lost 5 bases, and 13 bases lay between the germline ends. The CDR3 loop spans 13 amino acids. CDR1 SGHNT and CDR2 YYREEE come from the germline V gene (reference sequence).

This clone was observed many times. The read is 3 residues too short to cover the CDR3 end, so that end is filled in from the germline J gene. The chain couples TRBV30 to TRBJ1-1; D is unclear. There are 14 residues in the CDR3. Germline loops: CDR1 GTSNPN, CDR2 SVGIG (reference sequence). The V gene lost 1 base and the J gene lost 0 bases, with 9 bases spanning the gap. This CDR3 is CAWSGTNMNTEAFF. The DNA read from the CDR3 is TGTGCCTGGAGTGGAACTAATATGAACACTGAA.

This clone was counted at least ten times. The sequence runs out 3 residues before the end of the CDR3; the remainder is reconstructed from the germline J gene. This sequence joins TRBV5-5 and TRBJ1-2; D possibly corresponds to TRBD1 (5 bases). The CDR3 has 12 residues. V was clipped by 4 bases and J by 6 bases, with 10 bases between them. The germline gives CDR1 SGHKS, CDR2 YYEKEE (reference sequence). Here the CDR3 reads CASSTQQDGYTF. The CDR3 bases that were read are TGTGCCAGCAGCACGCAACAGGATGGC.

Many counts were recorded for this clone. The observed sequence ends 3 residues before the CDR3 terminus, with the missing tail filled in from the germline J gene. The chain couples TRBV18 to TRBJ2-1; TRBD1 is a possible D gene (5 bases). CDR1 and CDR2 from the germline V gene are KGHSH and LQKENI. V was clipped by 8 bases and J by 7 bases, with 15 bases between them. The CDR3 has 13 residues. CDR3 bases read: TGTGCCAGCCATCCTAGGGGTACGAATGAG. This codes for CASHPRGTNE. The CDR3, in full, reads CASHPRGTNEQFF. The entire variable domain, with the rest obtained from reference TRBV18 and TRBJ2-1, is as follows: NAGVMQNPRHLVRRRGQEARLRCSPMKGHSHVYWYRQLPEEGLKFMVYLQKENIIDESGMPKERFSAEFPKEGPSILRIQQVVRGDSAAYFCASHPRGTNEQFFGPGTRLTVL.

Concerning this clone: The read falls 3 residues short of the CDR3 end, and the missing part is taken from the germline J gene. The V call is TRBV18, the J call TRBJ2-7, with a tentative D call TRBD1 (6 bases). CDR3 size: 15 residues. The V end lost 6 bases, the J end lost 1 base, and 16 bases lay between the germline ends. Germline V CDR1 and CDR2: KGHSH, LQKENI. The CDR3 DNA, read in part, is TGTGCCAGCTCGCCGCTTGGCAGGGGTTCCTACGAG. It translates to CASSPLGRGSYE. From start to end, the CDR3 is CASSPLGRGSYEQYF.

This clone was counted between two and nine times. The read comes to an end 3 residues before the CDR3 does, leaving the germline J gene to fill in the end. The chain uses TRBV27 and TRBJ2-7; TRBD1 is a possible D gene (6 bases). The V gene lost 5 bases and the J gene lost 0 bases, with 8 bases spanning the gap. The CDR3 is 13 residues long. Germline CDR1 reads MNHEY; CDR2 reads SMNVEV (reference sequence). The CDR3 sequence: CASSTGSSYEQYF. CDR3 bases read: TGTGCCAGCAGTACAGGGAGCTCCTACGAG.

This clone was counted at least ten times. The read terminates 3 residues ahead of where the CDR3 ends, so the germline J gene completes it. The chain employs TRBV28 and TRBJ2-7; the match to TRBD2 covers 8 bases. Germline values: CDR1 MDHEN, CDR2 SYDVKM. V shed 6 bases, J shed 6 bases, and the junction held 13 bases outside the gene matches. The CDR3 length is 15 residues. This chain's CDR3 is CASRSRTSTVPEQYF. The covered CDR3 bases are TGTGCCAGCAGGTCTAGGACTAGCACAGTCCCCGAG.

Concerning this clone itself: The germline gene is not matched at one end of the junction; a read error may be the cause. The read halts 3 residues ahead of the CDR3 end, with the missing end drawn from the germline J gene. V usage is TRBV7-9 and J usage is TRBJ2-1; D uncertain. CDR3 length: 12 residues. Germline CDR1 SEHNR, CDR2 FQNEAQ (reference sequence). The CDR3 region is CASSGSHNEQFF. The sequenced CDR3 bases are TGTGCCAGCAGCGGCTCCCACAATGAG. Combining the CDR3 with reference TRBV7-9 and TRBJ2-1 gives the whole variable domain DTGVSQNPRHKITKRGQNVTFRCDPISEHNRLYWYRQTLGQGPEFLTYFQNEAQLEKSRLLSDRFSAERPKGSFSTLEIQRTEQGDSAMYLCASSGSHNEQFFGPGTRLTVL.

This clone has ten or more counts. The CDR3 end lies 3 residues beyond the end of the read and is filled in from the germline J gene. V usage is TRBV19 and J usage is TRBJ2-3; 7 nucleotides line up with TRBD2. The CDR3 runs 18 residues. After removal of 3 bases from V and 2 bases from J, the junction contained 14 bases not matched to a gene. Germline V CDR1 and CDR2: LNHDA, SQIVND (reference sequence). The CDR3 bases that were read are TGTGCCAGTAGTATGAATGGCGGGGGTGTACGTTTCACAGATACG. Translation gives CASSMNGGGVRFTDT. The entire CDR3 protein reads CASSMNGGGVRFTDTQYF.

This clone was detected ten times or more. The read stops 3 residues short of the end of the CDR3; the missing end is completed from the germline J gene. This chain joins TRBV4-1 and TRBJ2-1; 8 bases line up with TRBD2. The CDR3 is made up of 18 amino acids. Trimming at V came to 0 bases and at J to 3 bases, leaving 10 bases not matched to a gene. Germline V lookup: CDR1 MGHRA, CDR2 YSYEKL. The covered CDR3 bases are TGCGCCAGCAGCCAAGATAGTAGTAGCGGGACAAACTACAATGAG. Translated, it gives CASSQDSSSGTNYNE. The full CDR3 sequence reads CASSQDSSSGTNYNEQFF.

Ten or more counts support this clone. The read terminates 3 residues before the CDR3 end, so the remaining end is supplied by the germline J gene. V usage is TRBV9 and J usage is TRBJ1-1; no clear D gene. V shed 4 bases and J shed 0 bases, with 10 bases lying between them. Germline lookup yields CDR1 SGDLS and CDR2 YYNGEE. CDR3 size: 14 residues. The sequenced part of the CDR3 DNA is TGTGCCAGCAGCCCGTCCGGGGTGAACACTGAA. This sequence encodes CASSPSGVNTE. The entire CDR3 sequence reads CASSPSGVNTEAFF. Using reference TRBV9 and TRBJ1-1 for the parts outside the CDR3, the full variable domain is DSGVTQTPKHLITATGQRVTLRCSPRSGDLSVYWYQQSLDQGLQFLIQYYNGEERAKGNILERFSAQQFPDLHSELNLSSLELGDSALYFCASSPSGVNTEAFFGQGTRLTVV.

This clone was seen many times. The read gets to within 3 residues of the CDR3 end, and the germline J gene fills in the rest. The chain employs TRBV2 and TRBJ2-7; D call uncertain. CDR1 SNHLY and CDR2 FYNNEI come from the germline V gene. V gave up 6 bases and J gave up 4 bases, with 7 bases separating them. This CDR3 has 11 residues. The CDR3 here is CASRRQYEQYF. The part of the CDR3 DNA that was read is TGTGCCAGCAGGCGGCAATACGAG.

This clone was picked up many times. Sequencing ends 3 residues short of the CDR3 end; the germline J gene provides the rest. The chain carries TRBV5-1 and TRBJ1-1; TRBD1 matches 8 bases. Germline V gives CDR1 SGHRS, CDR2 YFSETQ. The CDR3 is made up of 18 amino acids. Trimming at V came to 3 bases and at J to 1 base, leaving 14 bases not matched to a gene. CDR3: CASSWGGTGGQRNTEAFF. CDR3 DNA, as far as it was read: TGCGCCAGCAGCTGGGGGGGAACAGGGGGTCAAAGGAACACTGAA.

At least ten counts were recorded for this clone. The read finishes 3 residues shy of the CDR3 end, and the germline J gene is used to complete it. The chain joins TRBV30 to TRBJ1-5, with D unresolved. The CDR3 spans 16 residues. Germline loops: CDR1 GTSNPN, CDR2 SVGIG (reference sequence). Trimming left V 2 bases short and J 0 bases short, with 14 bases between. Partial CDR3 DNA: TGTGCCTGGAGTCTCCGACACCCATATAGCAATCAGCCC. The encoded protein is CAWSLRHPYSNQP. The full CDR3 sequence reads CAWSLRHPYSNQPQHF.

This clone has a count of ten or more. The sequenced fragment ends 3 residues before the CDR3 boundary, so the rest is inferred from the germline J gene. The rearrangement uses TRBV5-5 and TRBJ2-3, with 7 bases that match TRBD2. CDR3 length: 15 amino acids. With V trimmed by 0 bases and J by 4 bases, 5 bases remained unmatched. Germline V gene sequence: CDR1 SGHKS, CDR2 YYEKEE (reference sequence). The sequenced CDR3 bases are TGTGCCAGCAGCTTGGTGGGAGCGGGGTCAGATACG. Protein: CASSLVGAGSDT. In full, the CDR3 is CASSLVGAGSDTQYF. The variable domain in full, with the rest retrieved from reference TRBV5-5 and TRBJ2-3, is DAGVTQSPTHLIKTRGQQVTLRCSPISGHKSVSWYQQVLGQGPQFIFQYYEKEERGRGNFPDRFSARQFPNYSSELNVNALLLGDSALYLCASSLVGAGSDTQYFGPGTRLTVL.

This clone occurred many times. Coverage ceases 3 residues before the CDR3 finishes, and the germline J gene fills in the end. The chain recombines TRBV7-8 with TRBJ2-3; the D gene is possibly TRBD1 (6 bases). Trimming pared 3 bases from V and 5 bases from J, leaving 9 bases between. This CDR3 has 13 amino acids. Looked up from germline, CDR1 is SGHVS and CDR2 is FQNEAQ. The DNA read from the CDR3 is TGTGCCAGCAGCTTCAAAGGGGGAGATACG. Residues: CASSFKGGDT. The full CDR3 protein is CASSFKGGDTQYF.

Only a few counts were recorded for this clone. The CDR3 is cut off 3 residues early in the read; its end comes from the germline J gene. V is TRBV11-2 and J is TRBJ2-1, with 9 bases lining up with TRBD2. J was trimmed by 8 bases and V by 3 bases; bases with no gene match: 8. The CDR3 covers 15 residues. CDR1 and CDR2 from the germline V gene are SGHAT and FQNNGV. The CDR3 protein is CASSLAGGPVDEQFF. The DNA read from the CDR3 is TGTGCCAGCAGCTTGGCGGGAGGGCCCGTGGATGAG.